This T cell receptor beta chain derives from a study of T cell responses to AZD1222 COVID-19 vaccine. General study points: Close to half of spike-specific TCRs reportedly recognize unmutated variant regions. Repertoire sampling occurred only after the peak T cell response. Mapped onto spike, vaccine-associated CD4 TCRs spanned it and were dominant at 160-218 and 743-854. The number of AZD1222 recipients seropositive at baseline was only five to seven.

This CDR3 comprises 15 residues. V gave up 4 bases and J gave up 3 bases, with 14 bases separating them. Germline V gene sequence: CDR1 LNHDA, CDR2 SQIVND (reference sequence). With respect to this clone: Its antigen is unknown.

The table came from immunoSEQ multiplex PCR; TCRdb's copy has only in-frame clones and leaves some out. This repertoire shows about 75,000 clones, about 91% found once; its top ten account for more than 8%. V usage is TRBV19 and J usage is TRBJ2-3; D is possibly TRBD1 (7 bases). The sequenced sample was peripheral blood, obtained 28 days after the second dose of the MenACWY control vaccine. This receptor was identified in an adult who received the MenACWY meningococcal vaccine as a control. CDR3 nucleotides: TGTGCCAGTAGTAGACAGGGTCGGGAGACAGATACGCAGTATTTT. This encodes CASSRQGRETDTQYF.